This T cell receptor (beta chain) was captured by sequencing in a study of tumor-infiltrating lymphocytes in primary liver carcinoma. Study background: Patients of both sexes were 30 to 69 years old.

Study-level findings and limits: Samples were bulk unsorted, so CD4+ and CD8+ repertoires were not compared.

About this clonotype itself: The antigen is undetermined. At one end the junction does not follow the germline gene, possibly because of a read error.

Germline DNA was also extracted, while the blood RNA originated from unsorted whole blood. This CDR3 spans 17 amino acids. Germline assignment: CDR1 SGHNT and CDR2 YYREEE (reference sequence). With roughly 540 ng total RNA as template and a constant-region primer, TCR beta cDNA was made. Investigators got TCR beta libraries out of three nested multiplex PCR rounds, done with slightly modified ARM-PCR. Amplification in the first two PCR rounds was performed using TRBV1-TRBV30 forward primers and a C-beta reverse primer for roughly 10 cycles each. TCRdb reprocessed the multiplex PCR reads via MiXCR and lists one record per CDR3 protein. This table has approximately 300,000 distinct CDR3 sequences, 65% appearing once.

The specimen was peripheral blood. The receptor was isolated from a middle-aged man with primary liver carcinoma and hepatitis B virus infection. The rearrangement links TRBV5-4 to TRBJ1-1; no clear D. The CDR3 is CASSPSSAAASNTEASF. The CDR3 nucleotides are TGTGCCAGCAGCCCCTCTTCCGCGGCGGCCTCGAACACTGAAGCTTCCTTT.